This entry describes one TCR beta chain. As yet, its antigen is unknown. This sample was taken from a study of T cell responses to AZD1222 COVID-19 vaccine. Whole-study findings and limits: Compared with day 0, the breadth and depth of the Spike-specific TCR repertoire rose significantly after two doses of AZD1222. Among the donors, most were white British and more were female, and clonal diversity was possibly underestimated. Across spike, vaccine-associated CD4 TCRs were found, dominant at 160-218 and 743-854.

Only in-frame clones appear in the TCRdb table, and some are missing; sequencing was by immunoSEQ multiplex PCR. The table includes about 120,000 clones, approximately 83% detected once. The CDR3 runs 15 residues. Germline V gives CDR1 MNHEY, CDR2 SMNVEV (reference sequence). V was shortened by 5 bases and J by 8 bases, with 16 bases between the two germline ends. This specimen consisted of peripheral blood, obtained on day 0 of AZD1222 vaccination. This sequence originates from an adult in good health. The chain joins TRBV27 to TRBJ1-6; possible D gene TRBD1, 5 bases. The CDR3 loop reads CASSRDGGFYSPLHF. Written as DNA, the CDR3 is TGTGCCAGCAGTCGGGACGGAGGTTTTTATTCACCCCTCCACTTT.